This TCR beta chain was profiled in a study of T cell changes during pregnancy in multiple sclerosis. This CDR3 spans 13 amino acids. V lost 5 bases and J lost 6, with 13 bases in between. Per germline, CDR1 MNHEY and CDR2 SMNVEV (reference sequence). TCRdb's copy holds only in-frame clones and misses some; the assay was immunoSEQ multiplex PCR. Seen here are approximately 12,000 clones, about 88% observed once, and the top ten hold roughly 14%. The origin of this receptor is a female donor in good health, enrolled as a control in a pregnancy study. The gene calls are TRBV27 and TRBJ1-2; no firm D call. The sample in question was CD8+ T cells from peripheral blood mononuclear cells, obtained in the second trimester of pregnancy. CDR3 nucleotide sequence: TGTGCCAGCAGTCCCGGGTCTTGGGATGGCTACACCTTC. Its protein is CASSPGSWDGYTF.